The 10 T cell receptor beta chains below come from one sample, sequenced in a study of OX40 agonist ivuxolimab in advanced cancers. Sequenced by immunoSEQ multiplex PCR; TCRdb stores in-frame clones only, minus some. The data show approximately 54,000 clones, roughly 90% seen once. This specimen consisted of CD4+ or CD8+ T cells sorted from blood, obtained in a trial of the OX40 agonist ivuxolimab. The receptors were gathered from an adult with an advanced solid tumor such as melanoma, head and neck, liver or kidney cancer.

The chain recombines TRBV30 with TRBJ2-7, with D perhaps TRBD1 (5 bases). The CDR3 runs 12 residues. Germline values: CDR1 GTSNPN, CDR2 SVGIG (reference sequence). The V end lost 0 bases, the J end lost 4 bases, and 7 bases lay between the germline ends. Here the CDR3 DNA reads TGTGCCTGGAGTGTCCAGGGATACGAGCAGTACTTC. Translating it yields CAWSVQGYEQYF.

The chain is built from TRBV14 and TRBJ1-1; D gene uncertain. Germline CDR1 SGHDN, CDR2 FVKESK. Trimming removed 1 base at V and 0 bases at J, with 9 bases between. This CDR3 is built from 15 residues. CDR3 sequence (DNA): TGTGCCAGCAGCCAAGTGGGCGTAGTGAACACTGAAGCTTTCTTT. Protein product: CASSQVGVVNTEAFF.

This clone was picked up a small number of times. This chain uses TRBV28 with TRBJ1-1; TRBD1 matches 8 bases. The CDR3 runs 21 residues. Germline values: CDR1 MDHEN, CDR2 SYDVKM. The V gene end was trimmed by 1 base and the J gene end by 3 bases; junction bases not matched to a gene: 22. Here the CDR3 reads CASSLFVYPVLGRGRDTEAFF. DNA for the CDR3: TGTGCCAGCAGTTTATTCGTTTATCCGGTATTAGGCAGGGGGCGCGACACTGAAGCTTTCTTT.

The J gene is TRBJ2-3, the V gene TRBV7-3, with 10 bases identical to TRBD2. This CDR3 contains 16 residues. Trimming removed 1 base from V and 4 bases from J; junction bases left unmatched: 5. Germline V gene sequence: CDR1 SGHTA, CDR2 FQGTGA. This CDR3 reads CASSLIPSGGADTQYF. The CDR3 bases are TGTGCCAGCAGCTTAATACCTAGCGGGGGCGCAGATACGCAGTATTTT.

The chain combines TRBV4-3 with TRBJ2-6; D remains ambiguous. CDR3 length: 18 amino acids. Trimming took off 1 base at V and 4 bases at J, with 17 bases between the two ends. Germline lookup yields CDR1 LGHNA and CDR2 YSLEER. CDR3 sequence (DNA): TGCGCCAGCAGCCAAGGATCCGAAAGGGCGCCCGGGGCCAACGTCCTGACTTTC. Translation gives CASSQGSERAPGANVLTF.

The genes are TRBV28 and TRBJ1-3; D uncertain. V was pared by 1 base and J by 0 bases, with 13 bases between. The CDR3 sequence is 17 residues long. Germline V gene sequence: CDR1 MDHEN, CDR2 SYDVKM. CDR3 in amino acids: CASSLLVDGYSGNTIYF. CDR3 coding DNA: TGTGCCAGCAGTTTATTGGTCGACGGATACTCTGGAAACACCATATATTTT.

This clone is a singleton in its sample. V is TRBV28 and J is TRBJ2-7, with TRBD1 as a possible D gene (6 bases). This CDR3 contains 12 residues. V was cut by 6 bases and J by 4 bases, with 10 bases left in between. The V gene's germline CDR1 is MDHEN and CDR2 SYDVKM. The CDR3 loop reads CASRAGVYEQYF. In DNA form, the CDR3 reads TGTGCCAGCAGGGCAGGGGTTTACGAGCAGTACTTC.

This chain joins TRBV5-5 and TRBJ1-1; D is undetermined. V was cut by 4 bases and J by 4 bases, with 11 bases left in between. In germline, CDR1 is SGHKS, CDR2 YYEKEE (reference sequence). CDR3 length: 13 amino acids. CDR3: CASSLSATTEAFF. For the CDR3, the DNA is TGTGCCAGCAGCCTCAGCGCTACCACTGAAGCTTTCTTT. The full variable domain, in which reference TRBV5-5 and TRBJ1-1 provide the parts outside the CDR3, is DAGVTQSPTHLIKTRGQQVTLRCSPISGHKSVSWYQQVLGQGPQFIFQYYEKEERGRGNFPDRFSARQFPNYSSELNVNALLLGDSALYLCASSLSATTEAFFGQGTRLTVV.

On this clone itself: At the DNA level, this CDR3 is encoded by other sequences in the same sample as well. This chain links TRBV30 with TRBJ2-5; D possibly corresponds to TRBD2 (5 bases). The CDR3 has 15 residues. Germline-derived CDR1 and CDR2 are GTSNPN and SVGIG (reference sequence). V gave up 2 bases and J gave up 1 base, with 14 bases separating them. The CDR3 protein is CAWSLLDYLQETQYF. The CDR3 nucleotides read TGTGCCTGGAGTCTACTAGACTACCTCCAAGAGACCCAGTACTTC.

The CDR3 nucleotides read TGTGCCATCAGTGACCCACAGGGGGTCAACACTGAAGCTTTCTTT. Its protein is CAISDPQGVNTEAFF. The chain joins TRBV10-3 to TRBJ1-1; 8 positions agree with TRBD1. This CDR3 is 15 amino acids long. The V gene end was trimmed by 3 bases and the J gene end by 2 bases; junction bases not matched to a gene: 5. Germline loops: CDR1 ENHRY, CDR2 SYGVKD.